This is a list of T cell receptor beta chains from one sample in a study of T-cell memory formation after mild COVID-19. One entry per CDR3 protein, called by TCRdb with MiXCR from the 5' RACE reads. The table records over 450,000 distinct CDR3 sequences, 20% of them present only once. The sample was PBMCs or a T cell subset sorted from them (not recorded which). Receptors originate from an adult woman who had mild COVID-19 (a few samples of this study predate the infection). Cell type and time point are not known. Each CDR3 is given without its conserved first and last residue. D genes are given only for firm matches.

D: TRBD1
J: TRBJ1-1
V: TRBV4-1
CDR3: ASSQTGANTEAF

D: NA
J: TRBJ2-7
V: TRBV11-3
CDR3: ASSAGQPYEQY

D: NA
J: TRBJ1-1
V: TRBV5-1
CDR3: ASSLGVAMNTEAF

D: TRBD2
J: TRBJ2-2
V: TRBV11-2
CDR3: ASSLGTSGRIDTGELF

D: NA
J: TRBJ1-5
V: TRBV18
CDR3: ASSTTSQGNQPQH

D: NA
J: TRBJ1-1
V: TRBV3-1
CDR3: ASSQELLTTNTEAF

D: NA
J: TRBJ2-7
V: TRBV5-4
CDR3: ASSEGVADYEQY

D: NA
J: TRBJ2-3
V: TRBV20-1
CDR3: SAWRTDTQY

D: NA
J: TRBJ1-2
V: TRBV14
CDR3: ASSQEAEEPWT

D: TRBD1
J: TRBJ1-2
V: TRBV5-1
CDR3: ASSLEGTGYGYT

D: TRBD1
J: TRBJ2-7
V: TRBV5-1
CDR3: ASSLIEGAYEQY

D: NA
J: TRBJ1-4
V: TRBV7-2
CDR3: ASSLRGGMSEKLF

D: NA
J: TRBJ2-5
V: TRBV5-6
CDR3: ASSHDSQETQY

D: NA
J: TRBJ2-3
V: TRBV28
CDR3: ASGGRTDTQY

D: NA
J: TRBJ1-5
V: TRBV6-1
CDR3: ASSEPGGRQPQH

D: NA
J: TRBJ1-6
V: TRBV19
CDR3: ASSNLSGPPLH

D: NA
J: TRBJ2-7
V: TRBV6-6
CDR3: ASSPHGYEQY

D: NA
J: TRBJ2-7
V: TRBV15
CDR3: ATSTGSYEQY

D: NA
J: TRBJ2-3
V: TRBV20-1
CDR3: SAGPGLSPPFGTDTQY

D: NA
J: TRBJ2-3
V: TRBV5-1
CDR3: ASSLTSQGTDTQY

D: TRBD1
J: TRBJ2-2
V: TRBV4-1
CDR3: ASSQRDREGELF

D: NA
J: TRBJ2-1
V: TRBV6-5
CDR3: ASSYEGLGYNEQF

D: TRBD1
J: TRBJ1-5
V: TRBV20-1
CDR3: SASGTVDSQPQH

D: NA
J: TRBJ1-6
V: TRBV27
CDR3: ASSHTGDSPLH

D: NA
J: TRBJ2-7
V: TRBV7-2
CDR3: ASSTRAQTISYEQY

D: NA
J: TRBJ2-5
V: TRBV24-1
CDR3: ATSDLQEETQY

D: NA
J: TRBJ2-3
V: TRBV7-8
CDR3: ASSFRQTASTDTQY

D: NA
J: TRBJ1-6
V: TRBV2
CDR3: ASSDETDIWGLLQTGYSPLH

D: TRBD2
J: TRBJ2-1
V: TRBV7-9
CDR3: ASSSSSGLNEQF

D: TRBD1
J: TRBJ1-4
V: TRBV7-9
CDR3: ASSPRQGSREKLF

D: TRBD1
J: TRBJ1-1
V: TRBV6-5
CDR3: ASRRQGGVTEAF

D: NA
J: TRBJ1-1
V: TRBV7-3
CDR3: ATTAGGEAF

D: NA
J: TRBJ2-1
V: TRBV2
CDR3: ASSEGGGLNEQF

D: NA
J: TRBJ2-7
V: TRBV7-9
CDR3: ASSLRVEQY

D: NA
J: TRBJ2-3
V: TRBV12-3/TRBV12-4
CDR3: ASRKRWGPRDTQY

D: NA
J: TRBJ1-4
V: TRBV29-1
CDR3: SVDGGGGNEKLF

D: TRBD1
J: TRBJ1-4
V: TRBV10-3
CDR3: AISDSGRDRGQKLF

D: TRBD1
J: TRBJ2-5
V: TRBV6-5
CDR3: ASSYSRQGVGTQY

D: TRBD2
J: TRBJ2-1
V: TRBV24-1
CDR3: ATSVAGGGTI

D: NA
J: TRBJ1-1
V: TRBV3-1
CDR3: ASSQGAQAF

D: TRBD1
J: TRBJ1-1
V: TRBV7-2
CDR3: ASSLEGGQGEAF

D: NA
J: TRBJ2-7
V: TRBV5-1
CDR3: ASSYGWEARYEQY

D: NA
J: TRBJ2-6
V: TRBV7-2
CDR3: ASSRQESGANVLT

D: NA
J: TRBJ1-5
V: TRBV30
CDR3: AWSWGEDQPQH

D: NA
J: TRBJ1-6
V: TRBV5-5
CDR3: ASSLARRMNSPLH